The sequence of this TCR beta chain was determined in a study of identical twins. Findings of the study overall: There were fewer insertions in abundant cord blood beta clonotypes, but memory repertoires showed no such pattern.

This clonotype was recorded a few times. Its antigen is not known. Template switching, a step in the protocol, added a universal primer site, and cDNA carried unique molecular identifiers. A single record per CDR3 protein comes from TCRdb applying MiXCR to the 5' RACE reads. This table holds fewer than 450,000 distinct CDR3 sequences, roughly 9% found once. Between the trimmed V and J ends, which lost 6 bases and 0 bases, there was a span of 15 bases. This CDR3 is 17 amino acids long. This receptor was identified in a woman between 45 and 65 years old in good health. The sequenced material came from naive T cells sorted from blood. V usage is TRBV12-3 or TRBV12-4 and J usage is TRBJ2-6; no definite D call. The CDR3 coding sequence is TGTGCCAGCAGCCCTGGGGTTTTCCCCTCTGGGGCCAACGTCCTGACTTTC. Translated: CASSPGVFPSGANVLTF.